This passage covers 8 T cell receptor beta chains from one sample sequenced in a study of T cells after somatic rescue of genetic block. Assay used: immunoSEQ multiplex PCR; TCRdb lists only in-frame clones, some missing. The table lists some 70,000 clones, roughly 93% of them singletons. Sequencing used peripheral blood mononuclear cells (PBMCs). The receptors come from a man aged 25 to 40.

J is TRBJ2-1 and V is TRBV7-9, with D perhaps matching TRBD2 (6 bases). The V and J ends lost 5 bases and 3 bases respectively, with 11 bases between them. The CDR3 runs to 14 residues. Germline V lookup: CDR1 SEHNR, CDR2 FQNEAQ (reference sequence). The CDR3 nucleotides are TGTGCCAGCAGCCAGCCCGGGGGCTACAATGAGCAGTTCTTC. It codes for CASSQPGGYNEQFF.

This clone was seen a single time. The rearrangement uses TRBV7-2 and TRBJ2-2; weak D call: TRBD2 (5 bases). The germline gives CDR1 SGHTA, CDR2 FQGNSA. Between the trimmed V and J ends, which lost 3 bases and 1 base, there was a span of 21 bases. The CDR3 is 19 residues long. The CDR3 DNA reads TGTGCCAGCAGCTTGGTGGCAGCCGGGGTTGGTAAGAACACCGGGGAGCTGTTTTTT. Amino acid sequence: CASSLVAAGVGKNTGELFF.

The count of this clone is one. The chain couples TRBV9 to TRBJ2-3; D might be TRBD1 or TRBD2, each matching 5 bases. The germline V gene encodes CDR1 SGDLS and CDR2 YYNGEE. V was shortened by 4 bases and J by 1 base, with 16 bases between the two germline ends. CDR3 size: 16 residues. For the CDR3, the DNA is TGTGCCAGCAGCCCCCGGGGCAGGGACGGCACAGATACGCAGTATTTT. Amino acid sequence: CASSPRGRDGTDTQYF. The full variable domain, its missing parts supplied by reference TRBV9 and TRBJ2-3, is DSGVTQTPKHLITATGQRVTLRCSPRSGDLSVYWYQQSLDQGLQFLIQYYNGEERAKGNILERFSAQQFPDLHSELNLSSLELGDSALYFCASSPRGRDGTDTQYFGPGTRLTVL.

The rearrangement uses TRBV27 and TRBJ2-5, with 8 bases matching TRBD2. The CDR3 totals 15 residues. V trimming: 5 bases; J trimming: 0 bases; junction bases outside the gene matches: 5. Germline CDR1 and CDR2: MNHEY and SMNVEV (reference sequence). CDR3 loop: CASSPTSGDQETQYF. The CDR3 DNA follows: TGTGCCAGCAGTCCAACTAGCGGAGACCAAGAGACCCAGTACTTC.

V gene TRBV29-1 combines with J gene TRBJ1-5; D is uncertain. Germline assignment: CDR1 SQVTM and CDR2 ANQGSEA. The CDR3 runs 13 residues. The V and J ends lost 8 bases and 0 bases respectively, with 11 bases between them. Here the CDR3 DNA reads TGCAGCATTCTCAGTGATAGCAATCAGCCCCAGCATTTT. Amino acid sequence: CSILSDSNQPQHF.

V gene TRBV16 combines with J gene TRBJ2-5; a weak D match, TRBD2 (5 bases). The CDR3 runs to 14 residues. Germline values: CDR1 KGHSY, CDR2 FQNENV. The V end was cut by 0 bases, the J end by 5 bases, with 10 bases between. CDR3: CASSQSGLRETQYF. In nucleotides, the CDR3 is TGTGCCAGCAGCCAATCTGGACTGAGGGAGACCCAGTACTTC.

The chain employs TRBV5-4 and TRBJ2-1; D tentatively reads TRBD1 or TRBD2 (5 bases each). This CDR3 region has 11 residues. Germline CDR1 reads SGHNT; CDR2 reads YYREEE (reference sequence). V was clipped by 5 bases and J by 5 bases, with 5 bases between them. In nucleotides, the CDR3 is TGTGCCAGCAGGGGGGACAATGAGCAGTTCTTC. Translating gives CASRGDNEQFF.

This clone was found once. The chain combines TRBV30 with TRBJ1-5, with 7 bases aligning to TRBD1. The CDR3 is made up of 15 amino acids. The germline gives CDR1 GTSNPN, CDR2 SVGIG (reference sequence). Trimming cost V 2 bases and J 3 bases; bases outside gene matches: 7. CDR3 region: CAWSSRQGDNQPQHF. CDR3 nucleotides: TGTGCCTGGAGTTCCCGTCAGGGGGACAATCAGCCCCAGCATTTT.